The 26 T cell receptor beta chains listed next were all sequenced from one sample in a study of blood T cells in healthy people across ages. Combining a sample-barcoded 5' primer with a J-beta primer mix, a second PCR ran for roughly 7 to 11 cycles. TCRdb re-called the 5' RACE reads through MiXCR, storing one row per CDR3 protein. The profile covers around 1,000,000 distinct CDR3 sequences, with around two fifths appearing a single time and 10% to 15% taken by the ten largest. Sequencing was carried out using blood. Receptor source: a man aged 18 to 29 in good health.

This clonotype appeared a few times. The CDR3 protein is CASSSTRHTDTQYF. The DNA of the CDR3 is TGTGCCAGCAGCTCGACTAGACACACAGATACGCAGTATTTT. The rearrangement links TRBV7-9 to TRBJ2-3; D might be TRBD2 (6 bases). CDR3 length: 14 amino acids. The V gene lost 4 bases and the J gene lost 2 bases, with 10 bases spanning the gap. The germline gives CDR1 SEHNR, CDR2 FQNEAQ (reference sequence).

This clonotype was seen a single time. The rearrangement joins TRBV29-1 to TRBJ1-5; D unresolved. V was clipped by 6 bases and J by 7 bases, with 13 bases between them. This CDR3 region has 12 residues. Germline-derived CDR1 and CDR2 are SQVTM and ANQGSEA. The CDR3 DNA is TGCAGCGTCCAGAGGGTGGGGCAGCCCCAGCATTTT. Protein: CSVQRVGQPQHF. The full variable domain, rest sourced from reference TRBV29-1 and TRBJ1-5, is SAVISQKPSRDICQRGTSLTIQCQVDSQVTMMFWYRQQPGQSLTLIATANQGSEATYESGFVIDKFPISRPNLTFSTLTVSNMSPEDSSIYLCSVQRVGQPQHFGDGTRLSIL.

The sample holds a few counts of this clonotype. The V call is TRBV7-9, the J call TRBJ1-2; 7 nucleotides agree with TRBD1. J was trimmed by 0 bases and V by 5 bases; bases with no gene match: 9. The CDR3 is 16 residues long. Germline CDR1 reads SEHNR; CDR2 reads FQNEAQ (reference sequence). CDR3 sequence: CASSRDSADPNYGYTF. In DNA, the CDR3 is TGTGCCAGCAGCCGGGACAGCGCGGATCCTAACTATGGCTACACCTTC.

This chain uses TRBV7-9 with TRBJ2-2; no clear D. Germline V CDR1 and CDR2: SEHNR, FQNEAQ (reference sequence). Trimming removed 2 bases from V and 0 bases from J, with 7 bases in between. This CDR3 comprises 15 residues. The CDR3 loop is CASSLRSSNTGELFF. The CDR3 nucleotides are TGTGCCAGCAGCTTACGGTCCTCGAACACCGGGGAGCTGTTTTTT.

V is TRBV7-9 and J is TRBJ2-7; D may be TRBD1 (5 bases). Per germline, CDR1 SEHNR and CDR2 FQNEAQ (reference sequence). Deletions cut 10 bases from V and 7 bases from J, with 23 bases between. The CDR3 length is 14 residues. The CDR3: CATQWETDSDEQYF. In DNA, the CDR3 is TGTGCCACCCAGTGGGAAACAGACAGCGATGAGCAGTACTTC.

Details on this clonotype: At one boundary the junction diverges from the germline segment, which might be a read error. J is TRBJ2-1 and V is TRBV5-5; 7 bases align to TRBD1. The CDR3 has 14 residues. The germline V gene encodes CDR1 SGHKS and CDR2 YYEKEE (reference sequence). CDR3 loop: CAGSLGQTYNEQFF. In DNA form, the CDR3 reads TGTGCCGGCAGCTTGGGACAGACCTACAATGAGCAGTTCTTC. Full variable domain (remainder filled in from reference TRBV5-5 and TRBJ2-1): DAGVTQSPTHLIKTRGQQVTLRCSPISGHKSVSWYQQVLGQGPQFIFQYYEKEERGRGNFPDRFSARQFPNYSSELNVNALLLGDSALYLCAGSLGQTYNEQFFGPGTRLTVL.

V gene TRBV5-5 combines with J gene TRBJ2-2; D unclear. The V end was cut by 5 bases, the J end by 5 bases, with 10 bases between. Germline V gene data show CDR1 as SGHKS and CDR2 as YYEKEE (reference sequence). The CDR3 has 13 amino acids. Here the CDR3 reads CASSQLGTGELFF. DNA for the CDR3: TGTGCCAGCAGTCAACTGGGTACCGGGGAGCTGTTTTTT.

V gene TRBV29-1 combines with J gene TRBJ1-4; 8 nucleotides align to TRBD1. CDR1 and CDR2 from the germline V gene are SQVTM and ANQGSEA. V lost 6 bases, J lost 4 bases, and 7 bases stayed unmatched. This CDR3 is built from 14 residues. Here the CDR3 reads CSVARGQGNEKLFF. For the CDR3, the DNA is TGCAGCGTCGCCCGCGGACAGGGTAATGAAAAACTGTTTTTT. The full variable domain, its missing parts supplied by reference TRBV29-1 and TRBJ1-4, is SAVISQKPSRDICQRGTSLTIQCQVDSQVTMMFWYRQQPGQSLTLIATANQGSEATYESGFVIDKFPISRPNLTFSTLTVSNMSPEDSSIYLCSVARGQGNEKLFFGSGTQLSVL.

V gene TRBV6-2 or TRBV6-3 combines with J gene TRBJ1-2; D ambiguous. Germline V lookup: CDR1 MNHEY, CDR2 SVGEGT. V lost 2 bases to trimming and J lost 2 bases, with 12 bases between them. The CDR3 runs 15 residues. The CDR3 DNA follows: TGTGCCAGCAGTTACGGGAAGGATTCAAACTATGGCTACACCTTC. Translating it yields CASSYGKDSNYGYTF.

The chain joins TRBV2 to TRBJ2-1; 8 nucleotides align to TRBD1. The junction had 8 bases not matched to a gene; V was cut back by 9 bases and J by 7 bases. The CDR3 extends over 13 amino acids. CDR1 is SNHLY, CDR2 FYNNEI, per germline. CDR3 coding DNA: TGTGCCAGTACCCCATGGACAGGGAATGAGCAGTTCTTC. This gives the protein CASTPWTGNEQFF.

Written as DNA, the CDR3 is TGCAGTGCTACAGAGAGTTCAACCTACGAGCAGTACTTC. It codes for CSATESSTYEQYF. V and J are TRBV20-1 and TRBJ2-7; no definite D call. Looked up from germline, CDR1 is DFQATT and CDR2 is SNEGSKA (reference sequence). Trimming pared 4 bases from V and 2 bases from J, leaving 12 bases between. The CDR3 is 13 residues long.

The rearrangement links TRBV20-1 to TRBJ2-5; D may match TRBD1 or TRBD2 (5 bases each). Deletions cut 3 bases from V and 11 bases from J, with 19 bases between. Germline V lookup: CDR1 DFQATT, CDR2 SNEGSKA (reference sequence). CDR3 size: 13 residues. CDR3 DNA: TGCAGTGCTAGGGGACCAGCCGCCCCTGAGCAGTACTTC. Protein: CSARGPAAPEQYF.

In its sample, this clonotype was seen once. CDR3 in amino acids: CASSLRTSGRQYNEQYF. CDR3 bases: TGTGCCAGCAGCCTCCGGACTAGCGGGAGACAATACAATGAGCAGTACTTC. This chain connects TRBV11-3 to TRBJ2-7; 13 bases match TRBD2. V lost 5 bases, J lost 7 bases, and 14 bases stayed unmatched. Germline-derived CDR1 and CDR2 are SGHNT and YENEEA. This CDR3 has 17 residues.

The J gene is TRBJ1-6, the V gene TRBV7-2; possible D gene TRBD1, 5 bases. V was cut by 4 bases and J by 9 bases, with 16 bases left in between. The CDR3 length is 15 residues. CDR1 SGHTA and CDR2 FQGNSA come from the germline V gene. CDR3 sequence reads: CASSWTGTGGSPLHF. CDR3 nucleotides: TGTGCCAGCAGCTGGACGGGCACAGGCGGTTCACCCCTCCACTTT.

The chain has TRBV4-1 and TRBJ2-3, with a tentative D call TRBD1 (5 bases). V was shortened by 3 bases and J by 14 bases, with 12 bases between the two germline ends. This CDR3 has 11 residues. Germline CDR1 and CDR2: MGHRA and YSYEKL. CDR3: CASSQGLRVYF. The CDR3 DNA reads TGCGCCAGCAGCCAGGGGCTTCGGGTGTATTTT.

There are a few counts of this clonotype. Written as DNA, the CDR3 is TGTGCCATCAGCTCCGACCGAGGCTATGAAAAACTGTTTTTT. This sequence encodes CAISSDRGYEKLFF. The rearrangement links TRBV10-3 to TRBJ1-4, with no clear D. The V end lost 6 bases, the J end lost 6 bases, and 14 bases lay between the germline ends. The CDR3 sequence is 14 residues long. Looked up from germline, CDR1 is ENHRY and CDR2 is SYGVKD.

This clonotype was detected ten times or more. The V call is TRBV13, the J call TRBJ2-3; 9 nucleotides agree with TRBD2. There are 15 residues in the CDR3. Germline values: CDR1 PRHDT, CDR2 FYEKMQ (reference sequence). The ends lost 1 base at V and 2 bases at J; junction bases unmatched: 1. Here the CDR3 DNA reads TGTGCCAGCAGCTTAGAGGGACTAGCCACAGATACGCAGTATTTT. It specifies CASSLEGLATDTQYF.

This clonotype was detected a few times. The rearrangement links TRBV4-3 to TRBJ1-4; D perhaps matches TRBD1 (6 bases). This CDR3 contains 15 residues. The V gene lost 1 base and the J gene lost 5 bases, with 11 bases spanning the gap. Per germline, CDR1 LGHNA and CDR2 YSLEER. In DNA form, the CDR3 reads TGCGCCAGCAGCCAAGCTAGGGGGTGGAATGAAAAACTGTTTTTT. Its protein is CASSQARGWNEKLFF.

This clonotype appeared once. The chain employs TRBV20-1 and TRBJ2-3; D is perhaps TRBD1 (6 bases). Looked up from germline, CDR1 is DFQATT and CDR2 is SNEGSKA (reference sequence). This CDR3 spans 15 amino acids. CDR3 nucleotides: TGCGGTTCCTCCAGGGACACACTTTTCACAGATACGCAGTATTTT. Protein product: CGSSRDTLFTDTQYF.

This clonotype was counted only a few times. V usage is TRBV4-3 and J usage is TRBJ1-2; the D is unclear. This CDR3 is built from 16 residues. Germline CDR1 reads LGHNA; CDR2 reads YSLEER. V was pared by 1 base and J by 0 bases, with 12 bases between. DNA of the CDR3: TGCGCCAGCAGCCAAGTGGGCGGAGGACCTAACTATGGCTACACCTTC. Encoded protein: CASSQVGGGPNYGYTF.

The DNA for the CDR3 is TGTGCCAGCAGTTTTACAGGGGGTGACGAGCAGTACTTC. Protein product: CASSFTGGDEQYF. V gene TRBV12-3 or TRBV12-4 combines with J gene TRBJ2-7; TRBD1 matches at 8 bases. This CDR3 is 13 amino acids long. After removal of 3 bases from V and 5 bases from J, the junction contained 3 bases not matched to a gene.

The chain has TRBV21-1 and TRBJ1-1. TRBV21-1 is noted as a pseudogene. The length of the CDR3 is 19 residues. DNA for the CDR3: TGTGCCAGCAGCAAAAGGGACCTGGAGGGCCGAAAGATGAACACTGAAGCTTTCTTT. This gives the protein CASSKRDLEGRKMNTEAFF.

This chain uses TRBV6-1 with TRBJ1-5; 7 nucleotides align to TRBD1. This CDR3 spans 13 amino acids. The germline V gene has CDR1 MNHNS and CDR2 SASEGT. Unmatched junction bases numbered 9, after V lost 11 bases and J lost 5 bases. The CDR3 DNA sequence: TGTGCCGCTCACCGGGACAGAGATCAGCCCCAGCATTTT. This codes for CAAHRDRDQPQHF.

The chain is built from TRBV5-1 and TRBJ2-1; D might be TRBD2 (5 bases). The end of the DNA is better explained by TRBJ2-7, so the J call may be wrong. This CDR3 is 16 amino acids long. The germline V gene has CDR1 SGHRS and CDR2 YFSETQ. CDR3 sequence: CASSLDPASSYNEQYF. The CDR3, as DNA: TGCGCCAGCAGCTTGGACCCGGCTAGCTCCTACAATGAGCAGTACTTC.

The chain employs TRBV4-3 and TRBJ1-2; 9 nucleotides line up with TRBD1. CDR3 length: 16 amino acids. Germline V CDR1 and CDR2: LGHNA, YSLEER. The ends lost 1 base at V and 5 bases at J; junction bases unmatched: 8. CDR3 DNA: TGCGCCAGCAGCCAAGCAGGGGGACAGGGATCTTATGGCTACACCTTC. It codes for CASSQAGGQGSYGYTF.

This clonotype was seen only a few times. CDR3 in amino acids: CASGRGMNTEAFF. The CDR3 DNA follows: TGCGCCAGCGGTCGCGGTATGAACACTGAAGCTTTCTTT. This chain links TRBV5-1 with TRBJ1-1, with unresolved D. The CDR3 is 13 amino acids. V was cut by 7 bases and J by 0 bases, with 10 bases left in between. Germline V gives CDR1 SGHRS, CDR2 YFSETQ.